The following is a T cell receptor (beta chain) sequence with its context. What this receptor recognizes is not known. It has no much larger one-base neighbor in the sample; base qualities were not kept. The immunoSEQ Assay, a bias-controlled multiplex PCR, was used to amplify TCRbeta CDR3 regions from genomic DNA. The original pipeline was this. The number of nucleated cells in each sample was estimated by amplification of reference gene primers within the assay. To quantify the absolute abundance of each unique TCRbeta CDR3 rearrangement, sequence reads were collapsed and filtered. For each sample, productive Simpson clonality was calculated as the square root of Simpson's diversity index across productive rearrangements. TCRdb stores this immuneACCESS table with in-frame sequences only. Part of the clones is absent; in the studies checked, under half of the shortfall reflects unresolved V genes, and no reason is known for the rest. For V, J and clone size, that table is used; D and trimming come from the DNA. The sample table records over 130,000 clones; approximately 78% of these occur just once. The ten largest clones take up 3.5% to 5% of the sample.

In the germline V gene, CDR1 corresponds to MDHEN and CDR2 to SYDVKM. V gives up 2 bases and J gives up 12 bases, and the segment between their germline ends measures 10 bases. From the cysteine up to the phenylalanine, the CDR3 has a length of 12 residues. Of all the DNA, just the CDR3 is kept, 36 bases in frame from base 1. Collaborating institutions collected whole blood in K2EDTA tubes following their own protocols. For TCRbeta analysis, collaborators shipped samples in one of three forms: frozen whole blood, isolated PBMCs, or DNA extracted from either of those sample types. The data are from a study of blood T cell repertoires in COVID-19 (dated by TCRdb to the early 2020s). Turning to the overall study: Samples covering the acute and convalescent phases of COVID-19 were provided by collaborators in the United States, Italy and Spain. The material from the prospective study consisted of cDNA or gDNA derived from T cells, B-cell-depleted T cells, or PBMCs. The dataset comprised deeply sampled blood TCRbeta repertoires from subjects exposed to, actively infected with, or recovered from COVID-19. The repertoires were released in a freely available public database meant as a resource for research on the immune response to SARS-CoV-2. Samples were obtained from the ongoing ImmuneRACE study (first 160 participants) and from 1,254 subjects provided by 6 global collaborators. The sample metadata nearly always contained a de-identified subject ID, COVID-19 status, age in years and sex. Where available, HLA class I and class II types were obtained from metadata supplied by the sample provider rather than from assay-based typing. What the research found in general, with its limitations: The quantity of clinical and demographic metadata differed by source and by participant and was supplied without curation.

This chain joins TRBV28 to TRBJ1-4, with the D gene uncertain. Sequencing used peripheral blood. This TCR was recovered from a woman aged 80 or over with acute or convalescent COVID-19. The DNA reads as follows: TGTGCCAGCAGTTTACTGTTCGGGGAACTGTTTTTT. The resulting protein is CASSLLFGELFF. Here the CDR3 is joined to the reference TRBV28 and TRBJ1-4 genes, and the full variable domain is: DVKVTQSSRYLVKRTGEKVFLECVQDMDHENMFWYRQDPGLGLRLIYFSYDVKMKEKGDIPEGYSVSREKKERFSLILESASTNQTSMYLCASSLLFGELFFGSGTQLSVL.